Listed below are T cell receptor beta chains from one sample, sequenced in a study of blood T cells in healthy people across ages. TCRdb re-analysed the 5' RACE reads in MiXCR, keeping a single row per CDR3 protein. In the table there are about 720,000 distinct CDR3 sequences, around 25% of which are singletons. The sample was also linked to a second study, of T cells of mothers and their children.

The sample was blood. The receptor set was obtained from a boy younger than 18 in good health. Each CDR3 is given with its conserved first and last residue. Each record gives: clone size, V gene, J gene, D gene, CDR3 protein, CDR3 DNA. The D gene is left open where the match is weak. Clone sizes are given selectively: once, few, many, or a class where the clone is expanded.

>.|TRBV28|TRBJ2-5|TRBD2
CASRLAGANQETQYF
TGTGCCAGCAGACTGGCGGGAGCTAACCAAGAGACCCAGTACTTC
>.|TRBV28|TRBJ2-7|.
CASSPLVGDEQYF
TGTGCCAGCAGTCCCCTTGTAGGGGACGAGCAGTACTTC
>.|TRBV11-2|TRBJ2-4|.
CASSTTAAGIKNIQYF
TGTGCCAGCAGCACGACTGCAGCAGGAATAAAAAACATTCAGTACTTC
>few|TRBV7-2|TRBJ2-3|.
CASSLVAPGGDTQYF
TGTGCCAGCAGCTTAGTGGCACCTGGGGGGGATACGCAGTATTTT
>.|TRBV20-1|TRBJ2-1|.
CSARVHRGGSYNEQFF
TGCAGTGCTAGAGTGCACAGGGGGGGGTCCTACAATGAGCAGTTCTTC
>.|TRBV6-7|TRBJ1-4|.
CASLRGLTNEKLFF
TGTGCCAGCCTGCGGGGGCTGACTAATGAAAAACTGTTTTTT
>few|TRBV7-6|TRBJ2-7|.
CASSLATGQPYEQYF
TGTGCCAGCAGCTTAGCCACAGGGCAACCCTACGAGCAGTACTTC
>few|TRBV7-2|TRBJ1-5|.
CASSPFAGDQPQHF
TGTGCCAGCAGCCCCTTCGCAGGGGATCAGCCCCAGCATTTT
>.|TRBV15|TRBJ2-1|.
CATSARMNEQFF
TGTGCCACCAGCGCTCGGATGAATGAGCAGTTCTTC
>.|TRBV4-1|TRBJ2-1|TRBD1
CASSQGDRGYNEQFF
TGCGCCAGCAGCCAGGGGGACAGAGGGTACAATGAGCAGTTCTTC
>.|TRBV6-2/TRBV6-3|TRBJ2-1|TRBD1
CASSYGVRGLENEQFF
TGTGCCAGCAGTTACGGTGTCAGGGGGCTTGAGAATGAGCAGTTCTTC
>.|TRBV6-1|TRBJ2-7|.
CASSKEIHEQYF
TGTGCCAGCAGTAAAGAGATCCACGAGCAGTACTTC
>.|TRBV11-2|TRBJ2-7|.
CASSQLGGLSPSEQYF
TGTGCCAGCAGCCAACTAGGGGGTTTATCCCCCTCCGAGCAGTACTTC
>few|TRBV5-1|TRBJ2-7|TRBD1
CASSFGQGANEQYF
TGCGCCAGCAGCTTTGGACAGGGGGCCAACGAGCAGTACTTC
>.|TRBV6-1|TRBJ1-4|.
CASRQPATNEKLFF
TGTGCCAGCAGACAGCCAGCAACTAATGAAAAACTGTTTTTT
>.|TRBV7-2|TRBJ2-7|TRBD1
CASRRETGAHEQYF
TGTGCCAGCAGACGCGAGACAGGGGCCCACGAGCAGTACTTC
>many|TRBV2|TRBJ2-5|TRBD2
CASTYSGGYQETQYF
TGTGCCAGCACCTATAGCGGGGGGTACCAAGAGACCCAGTACTTC
>.|TRBV7-9|TRBJ2-1|.
CASRLVGVSYNEQFF
TGTGCCAGCCGCTTAGTGGGGGTCTCCTACAATGAGCAGTTCTTC
>few|TRBV7-8|TRBJ2-6|.
CASSSPVHQLGANVLTF
TGTGCCAGCAGCTCCCCAGTCCACCAGCTCGGTGCCAACGTCCTGACTTTC
>few|TRBV4-2|TRBJ2-4|.
CASSPFGRRGPNIQYF
TGTGCCAGCAGCCCTTTCGGTCGGAGGGGCCCGAACATTCAGTACTTC
>.|TRBV4-1|TRBJ2-7|.
CASSQVKLAVDEQYF
TGCGCCAGCAGCCAAGTTAAGCTAGCTGTCGACGAGCAGTACTTC
>.|TRBV9|TRBJ1-2|.
CASSPREGPLGWGYTF
TGTGCCAGCAGCCCCCGGGAGGGGCCCCTCGGCTGGGGCTACACCTTC